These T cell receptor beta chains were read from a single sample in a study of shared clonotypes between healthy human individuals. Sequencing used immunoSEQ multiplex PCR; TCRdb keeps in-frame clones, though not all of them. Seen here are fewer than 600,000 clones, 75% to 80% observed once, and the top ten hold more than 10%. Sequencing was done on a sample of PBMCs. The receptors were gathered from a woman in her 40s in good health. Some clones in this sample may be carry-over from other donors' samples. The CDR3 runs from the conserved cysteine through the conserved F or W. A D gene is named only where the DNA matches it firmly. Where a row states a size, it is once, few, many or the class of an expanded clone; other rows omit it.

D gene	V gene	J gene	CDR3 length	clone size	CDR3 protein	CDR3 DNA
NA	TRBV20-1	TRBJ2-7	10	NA	CSASPYEQYF	TGCAGTGCGTCACCCTACGAGCAGTACTTC
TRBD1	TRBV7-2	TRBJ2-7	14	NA	CASSSWTGVYEQYF	TGTGCCAGCAGCAGCTGGACAGGGGTTTACGAGCAGTACTTC
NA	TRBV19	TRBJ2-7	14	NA	CASSPRGQSYEQYF	TGTGCCAGTAGTCCCCGAGGACAGTCCTACGAGCAGTACTTC
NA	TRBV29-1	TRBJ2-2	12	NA	CSVGPNTGELFF	TGCAGCGTTGGACCCAACACCGGGGAGCTGTTTTTT
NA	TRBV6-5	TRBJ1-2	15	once	CASSYREPANYGYTF	TGTGCCAGCAGTTACCGGGAGCCAGCTAACTATGGCTACACCTTC
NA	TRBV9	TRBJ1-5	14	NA	CASSRTDSNQPQHF	TGTGCCAGCAGCCGGACGGATAGCAATCAGCCCCAGCATTTT
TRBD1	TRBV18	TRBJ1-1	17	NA	CASSRNRGQKMNTEAFF	TGTGCCAGCTCACGAAACAGGGGGCAAAAAATGAACACTGAAGCTTTCTTT
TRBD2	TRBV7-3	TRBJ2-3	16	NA	CASSLVAGGSTDTQYF	TGTGCCAGCAGCTTAGTGGCGGGAGGGAGCACAGATACGCAGTATTTT
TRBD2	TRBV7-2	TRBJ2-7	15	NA	CASSHSGTSGYEQYF	TGTGCCAGCAGCCACTCCGGGACTAGCGGATACGAGCAGTACTTC
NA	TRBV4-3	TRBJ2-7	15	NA	CASSQPRVGSYEQYF	TGCGCCAGCAGCCAACCGCGGGTTGGCTCCTACGAGCAGTACTTC
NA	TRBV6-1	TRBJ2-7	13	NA	CASSEAPQSWQYF	TGTGCCAGCAGTGAAGCCCCTCAATCCTGGCAGTACTTC
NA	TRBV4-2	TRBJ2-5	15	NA	CASSQQAGTGETQYF	TGTGCCAGCAGCCAACAGGCCGGGACTGGAGAGACCCAGTACTTC
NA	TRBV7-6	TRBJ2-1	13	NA	CASSSRDYNEQFF	TGTGCCAGCAGCTCGCGGGACTACAATGAGCAGTTCTTC
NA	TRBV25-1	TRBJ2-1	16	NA	CASSEYWGSSYNEQFF	TGTGCCAGCAGTGAATATTGGGGGAGCTCCTACAATGAGCAGTTCTTC
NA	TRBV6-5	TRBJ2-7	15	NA	CASSGRGGTAYEQYF	TGTGCCAGCAGCGGAAGGGGGGGGACAGCCTACGAGCAGTACTTC
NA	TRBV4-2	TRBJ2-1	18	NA	CASSQENLRERPYNEQFF	TGTGCCAGCAGCCAAGAAAATCTTCGAGAGAGGCCCTACAATGAGCAGTTCTTC
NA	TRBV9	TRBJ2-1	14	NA	CASSVGSSYNEQFF	TGTGCCAGCAGCGTAGGGAGCTCCTACAATGAGCAGTTCTTC
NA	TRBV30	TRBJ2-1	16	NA	CAWSVEKRGSYSEQFF	TGTGCCTGGAGTGTTGAGAAAAGGGGTTCTTACAGTGAGCAGTTCTTC
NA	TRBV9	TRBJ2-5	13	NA	CASSVAPPETQYF	TGTGCCAGCAGCGTAGCTCCCCCAGAGACCCAGTACTTC
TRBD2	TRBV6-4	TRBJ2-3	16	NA	CASSVELAGGTDTQYF	TGTGCCAGCAGTGTGGAACTAGCGGGTGGCACAGATACGCAGTATTTT
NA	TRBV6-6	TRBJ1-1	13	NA	CASSYPGASEAFF	TGTGCCAGCAGTTATCCGGGGGCCTCCGAAGCTTTCTTT
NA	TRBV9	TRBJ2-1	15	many	CASSVTEAAYNEQFF	TGTGCCAGCAGCGTAACCGAGGCGGCTTACAATGAGCAGTTCTTC